These T cell receptor beta chains were read from a single sample in a study of blood T cell repertoires in COVID-19. Repertoires were generated with immunoSEQ multiplex PCR, while TCRdb's copy carries only in-frame clones and drops some. The table lists 200,000 to 250,000 clones, approximately 84% of them singletons. The specimen sequenced was peripheral blood. The receptor source for this set is a man in his forties or fifties with active or convalescent COVID-19. Each CDR3 is given with its conserved first and last residue. A D gene is named only where the DNA matches it firmly. Clone size is given for some rows only: seen once, a few or many times, or a class if the clone is expanded.

TGTGCCAGCAGTTTAGGGAGGTTCGGGGACAGCTCCTACGAGCAGTACTTC	CASSLGRFGDSSYEQYF	-	TRBV28	TRBJ2-7	-
TGTGCCAGTAGTATGGTGAGGGAGCTTGAGCAGTTCTTC	CASSMVRELEQFF	-	TRBV19	TRBJ2-1	-
TGTGCCAGCGGAGCCTACGAGCAGTACTTC	CASGAYEQYF	-	TRBV28	TRBJ2-7	-
TGCGCCAGCAGCCCCTCCGGGAGACTTAATTCACCCCTCCACTTT	CASSPSGRLNSPLHF	-	TRBV5-1	TRBJ1-6	-
TGTGCCAGCAGCTTCCAGGGGGCCCACTCTGGAAACACCATATATTTT	CASSFQGAHSGNTIYF	TRBD1	TRBV7-9	TRBJ1-3	-
TGTGCCAGCAGCCTTCGACAGGGGCGCTTAAATGAGCAGTTCTTC	CASSLRQGRLNEQFF	TRBD1	TRBV7-3	TRBJ2-1	-
TGTGCCAGCAGCTTAACCCCTGGACAGGGTATAGCGCAGTATTTT	CASSLTPGQGIAQYF	TRBD1	TRBV7-8	TRBJ2-3	once
TGCGCCAGCAGCCGAGGACGGGACTCGACTGGCTACACCTTC	CASSRGRDSTGYTF	-	TRBV4-1	TRBJ1-2	few
TGCGCCAGCAGCTCAGGAAAGAATCAAGAGACCCAGTACTTC	CASSSGKNQETQYF	-	TRBV5-1	TRBJ2-5	-
TGTGCCAGCAGTTTATTTGGACTAGCGGGAGAATCTCGCACCGGGGAGCTGTTTTTT	CASSLFGLAGESRTGELFF	TRBD2	TRBV27	TRBJ2-2	-
TGTGCCAGCAGTGAAGCACTCGTCCGGGGAGCGTGGCCCCAGCATTTT	CASSEALVRGAWPQHF	-	TRBV6-1	TRBJ1-5	few
TGCGCCAGCAGCCAGGGGACTAGCTTACAAGAGACCCAGTACTTC	CASSQGTSLQETQYF	TRBD2	TRBV4-1	TRBJ2-5	few
TGTGCCAGCAGCCAAACAGGGAAAGCTTTCTTT	CASSQTGKAFF	-	TRBV3-1/TRBV3-2	TRBJ1-1	-
TGCGCCAGCAGCCTAGCGGGACAGGATTATTATGGCTACACCTTC	CASSLAGQDYYGYTF	TRBD1	TRBV5-1	TRBJ1-2	-
TGTGCCACCCAGGACCGGAGGAACACAGATACGCAGTATTTT	CATQDRRNTDTQYF	-	TRBV24-1	TRBJ2-3	-
TGTGCCAGCAGATATACAGGGGGCCCTAATGAAAAACTGTTTTTT	CASRYTGGPNEKLFF	TRBD1	TRBV27	TRBJ1-4	-
TGTGCCAGCACAGGGGGCTCCTATAATTCACCCCTCCACTTT	CASTGGSYNSPLHF	TRBD1	TRBV28	TRBJ1-6	-
TGTGCCACCAGCACAATCCCGGGACTCGGGACCGGGGAGCTGTTTTTT	CATSTIPGLGTGELFF	-	TRBV15	TRBJ2-2	-
TGTGCCAGCACGGAGCGGGGGGCGGTCGGAGAGACCCAGTACTTC	CASTERGAVGETQYF	TRBD2	TRBV11-2	TRBJ2-5	-
TGTGCCAGCAGCGTAGCCTTAGTAGCGGGAGACTACGAGCAGTACTTC	CASSVALVAGDYEQYF	TRBD2	TRBV9	TRBJ2-7	-